This passage covers 25 T cell receptor beta chains from one sample sequenced in a study of blood T cell repertoires in COVID-19. Profiled with immunoSEQ multiplex PCR; TCRdb holds only in-frame clones, not every one. The sample has around 150,000 clones, 60% to 85% seen once; the top ten hold 2.5% to 3.5%. Sequenced material: peripheral blood. Every receptor here comes from a man aged 70 or older with acute or convalescent COVID-19.

J is TRBJ1-3 and V is TRBV9, with TRBD1 identical over 8 bases. CDR1 and CDR2 (germline): SGDLS, YYNGEE. Trimming at V came to 0 bases and at J to 3 bases, leaving 8 bases not matched to a gene. This CDR3 has 17 residues. The CDR3 region has the DNA TGTGCCAGCAGCGTAGATGTCCCAGGGGGCCTTGGAAACACCATATATTTT. This encodes CASSVDVPGGLGNTIYF.

This clone was counted between two and nine times. The gene calls are TRBV19 and TRBJ1-5, with 9 bases aligning to TRBD1. The V gene end was trimmed by 4 bases and the J gene end by 5 bases; junction bases not matched to a gene: 6. The CDR3 totals 15 residues. Germline V gene data show CDR1 as LNHDA and CDR2 as SQIVND (reference sequence). The CDR3 coding sequence is TGTGCCAGTAGTACGACAGGGGGGGACTATCAGCCCCAGCATTTT. It is translated as CASSTTGGDYQPQHF. The complete variable domain, with remaining parts taken from reference TRBV19 and TRBJ1-5, reads DGGITQSPKYLFRKEGQNVTLSCEQNLNHDAMYWYRQDPGQGLRLIYYSQIVNDFQKGDIAEGYSVSREKKESFPLTVTSAQKNPTAFYLCASSTTGGDYQPQHFGDGTRLSIL.

The rearrangement uses TRBV27 and TRBJ1-6, with a weak D call TRBD1 (6 bases). The germline V gene has CDR1 MNHEY and CDR2 SMNVEV (reference sequence). The CDR3 has 13 residues. V was clipped by 5 bases and J by 8 bases, with 10 bases between them. The CDR3, as DNA: TGTGCCAGCAGTCCCCGGACAGATTCACCCCTCCACTTT. Encoded protein: CASSPRTDSPLHF.

CDR3 loop: CASSPRILAGSNTGELFF. The CDR3 DNA sequence: TGTGCCAGCTCACCCCGAATTTTAGCGGGATCGAACACCGGGGAGCTGTTTTTT. This chain joins TRBV18 and TRBJ2-2; TRBD2 matches 8 bases. V lost 3 bases and J lost 0; bases outside the gene matches: 9. The CDR3 is made up of 18 amino acids. CDR1 and CDR2 (germline): KGHSH, LQKENI.

This chain connects TRBV28 to TRBJ1-1; 9 bases align to TRBD1. The CDR3 is 13 residues long. The junction had 6 bases not matched to a gene; V was cut back by 5 bases and J by 8 bases. Germline V lookup: CDR1 MDHEN, CDR2 SYDVKM. CDR3 DNA: TGTGCCAGCAGTCTACGGACAGGGGCAGAAGCTTTCTTT. Translation: CASSLRTGAEAFF.

The chain couples TRBV6-6 to TRBJ2-5; 7 positions agree with TRBD1. The CDR3 has 14 residues. Per germline, CDR1 MNHNY and CDR2 SVGAGI (reference sequence). The V gene end was trimmed by 6 bases and the J gene end by 5 bases; junction bases not matched to a gene: 9. In DNA form, the CDR3 reads TGTGCCAGCAGACTCCAGGGGGATGCGGAGACCCAGTACTTC. Translating gives CASRLQGDAETQYF.

This clone occurred once. V and J are TRBV5-4 and TRBJ1-2; perhaps TRBD1 as D (5 bases). With 6 bases removed from V and 5 bases from J, the gap between germline ends came to 14 bases. The CDR3 consists of 13 residues. Germline V gene data show CDR1 as SGHNT and CDR2 as YYREEE (reference sequence). For the CDR3, the DNA is TGTGCCAGCAACCCCCCGGGGGGTTATGGCTACACCTTC. Translating gives CASNPPGGYGYTF. The variable domain in full, with the rest retrieved from reference TRBV5-4 and TRBJ1-2, is ETGVTQSPTHLIKTRGQQVTLRCSSQSGHNTVSWYQQALGQGPQFIFQYYREEENGRGNFPPRFSGLQFPNYSSELNVNALELDDSALYLCASNPPGGYGYTFGSGTRLTVV.

The rearrangement joins TRBV5-6 to TRBJ2-5; TRBD1 matches 11 bases. The CDR3 is 15 residues long. The V gene's germline CDR1 is SGHDT and CDR2 YYEEEE. V dropped 0 bases and J dropped 4; count of bases not matched to a gene: 2. CDR3 DNA sequence: TGTGCCAGCAGCTTGGAAGGGACAGGGGGAGAGACCCAGTACTTC. Translated, it gives CASSLEGTGGETQYF.

This clone was seen more than once but under ten times. It is unclear where the CDR3 begins or ends on the DNA, so no DNA is shown, and the CDR3 is as TCRdb lists it. The V gene is TRBV19, the J gene TRBJ2-3; no DNA check was done on the table's D call, TRBD1. The CDR3 totals 13 residues, both ends included. Germline loops: CDR1 LNHDA, CDR2 SQIVND (reference sequence). The CDR3 region is CASSILATDTQYF.

The genes are TRBV27 and TRBJ1-1; D unclear. This CDR3 has 16 amino acids. V lost 6 bases to trimming and J lost 2 bases, with 19 bases between them. Germline V CDR1 and CDR2: MNHEY, SMNVEV (reference sequence). CDR3 protein: CASSSILGGVNTEAFF. As DNA, the CDR3 is TGTGCCAGCAGCTCAATCCTGGGCGGGGTCAACACTGAAGCTTTCTTT.

As regards this clone: At one end, the junction sequence differs from germline, possibly due to a read error. The chain joins TRBV7-7 to TRBJ1-4, with no clear D. Germline V gene lookup returns CDR1 SSHAT and CDR2 FNYEAQ (reference sequence). The CDR3 is made up of 15 amino acids. In DNA, the CDR3 is TGTGCTAGCAGCTTAGCGTTGGGGAGCCACGAAAAACTGTTTTTT. Translation: CASSLALGSHEKLFF. Drawing the rest from reference TRBV7-7 and TRBJ1-4, the complete variable domain is GAGVSQSPRYKVTKRGQDVTLRCDPISSHATLYWYQQALGQGPEFLTYFNYEAQPDKSGLPSDRFSAERPEGSISTLTIQRTEQRDSAMYRCASSLALGSHEKLFFGSGTQLSVL.

The CDR3 nucleotides are TGTGCCAGCAGCTTGGATCCAGTGAGGGGGAACTATGGCTACACCTTC. Residues: CASSLDPVRGNYGYTF. The V and J genes are TRBV5-4 and TRBJ1-2, with D possibly TRBD1 on 6 matching bases. The germline V and J ends were trimmed by 0 bases and 2 bases, with 14 bases remaining between them. Germline V gives CDR1 SGHNT, CDR2 YYREEE (reference sequence). CDR3 length: 16 amino acids. The full variable domain, its missing parts supplied by reference TRBV5-4 and TRBJ1-2, is ETGVTQSPTHLIKTRGQQVTLRCSSQSGHNTVSWYQQALGQGPQFIFQYYREEENGRGNFPPRFSGLQFPNYSSELNVNALELDDSALYLCASSLDPVRGNYGYTFGSGTRLTVV.

The chain recombines TRBV27 with TRBJ1-5, with TRBD1 identical over 8 bases. The germline V gene encodes CDR1 MNHEY and CDR2 SMNVEV (reference sequence). Trimming took 5 bases from V and 2 from J; bases not matched to a gene: 11. The CDR3 is 17 amino acids. The CDR3 is CASSPGTGFRGNQPQHF. CDR3 DNA sequence: TGTGCCAGCAGTCCCGGGACAGGTTTTCGGGGCAATCAGCCCCAGCATTTT.

This clone appeared a single time. This chain uses TRBV5-8 with TRBJ1-3; unclear D gene. From germline, CDR1 is SGHTS and CDR2 YDEGEE. The CDR3 runs to 15 residues. The V end lost 4 bases, the J end lost 4 bases, and 15 bases lay between the germline ends. The CDR3 DNA reads TGTGCCAGCAGCCCCTTGCGATTCGCCGGAAACACCATATATTTT. Its protein is CASSPLRFAGNTIYF.

CDR3 in DNA: TGTGCCAGTAGTACACAGGGACGCGGGGGAGCTTTCTTT. It codes for CASSTQGRGGAFF. V gene TRBV19 combines with J gene TRBJ1-1; tentative D call: TRBD1 (6 bases). Per the germline V gene, CDR1 is LNHDA and CDR2 is SQIVND (reference sequence). The V end was cut by 4 bases, the J end by 10 bases, with 16 bases between. This CDR3 is 13 amino acids long.

The chain joins TRBV11-1 to TRBJ2-7; no clear D. The V and J ends lost 5 bases and 0 bases respectively, with 11 bases between them. The length of the CDR3 is 14 residues. Germline assignment: CDR1 SGHAT and CDR2 FQDESV (reference sequence). CDR3 DNA: TGTGCCAGCAGCCCACCAGCTAGCTCCTACGAGCAGTACTTC. Encoded protein: CASSPPASSYEQYF.

This chain joins TRBV9 and TRBJ1-1; TRBD1 might be the D (6 bases). The germline V and J ends were trimmed by 3 bases and 2 bases, with 11 bases remaining between them. CDR1 and CDR2 from the germline V gene are SGDLS and YYNGEE. The CDR3 runs 14 residues. The CDR3 DNA is TGTGCCAGCAGCGAAATACAGGGAAACACTGAAGCTTTCTTT. This sequence encodes CASSEIQGNTEAFF.

At least ten counts were recorded for this clone. The V gene is TRBV7-9, the J gene TRBJ2-3, with 8 bases that match TRBD1. The CDR3 spans 14 residues. Looked up from germline, CDR1 is SEHNR and CDR2 is FQNEAQ (reference sequence). V shed 5 bases and J 10 bases; nucleotides not matched to a gene: 11. CDR3 region: CASSVRAGTGAQYF. The CDR3 DNA reads as TGTGCCAGCAGCGTAAGAGCCGGGACAGGTGCGCAGTATTTT. Filled out from reference TRBV7-9 and TRBJ2-3, the complete variable domain reads DTGVSQNPRHKITKRGQNVTFRCDPISEHNRLYWYRQTLGQGPEFLTYFQNEAQLEKSRLLSDRFSAERPKGSFSTLEIQRTEQGDSAMYLCASSVRAGTGAQYFGPGTRLTVL.

The chain links TRBV3-1 (or the pseudogene TRBV3-2) to TRBJ2-7, with D possibly TRBD2 on 6 matching bases. Trimming left V 0 bases short and J 5 bases short, with 20 bases between. CDR1 LGHDT and CDR2 YNNKEL come from the germline V gene (reference sequence). This CDR3 has 17 amino acids. DNA of the CDR3: TGTGCCAGCAGCCAAGATAGAGGAGGGACCCGCTGGGACGAGCAGTACTTC. It codes for CASSQDRGGTRWDEQYF.

This chain links TRBV29-1 with TRBJ2-5; TRBD2 matches at 10 bases. Germline CDR1 reads SQVTM; CDR2 reads ANQGSEA. V dropped 3 bases and J dropped 5; count of bases not matched to a gene: 18. The CDR3 consists of 18 residues. The CDR3 region has the DNA TGCAGCGTTGATTCGGGCAGGGGGCTTTATAGCGGGAGGGAGACCCAGTACTTC. Translation gives CSVDSGRGLYSGRETQYF.

V gene TRBV5-1 combines with J gene TRBJ2-5, with D maybe TRBD2 (6 bases). From germline, CDR1 is SGHRS and CDR2 YFSETQ. The CDR3 has 14 residues. Deletions cut 4 bases from V and 5 bases from J, with 15 bases between. The CDR3 spells CASSAGGAVETQYF. CDR3 in DNA: TGCGCCAGCAGCGCCGGCGGGGCAGTGGAGACCCAGTACTTC.

CDR3 amino acids: CASSSGLAGAYNEQFF. CDR3 nucleotide sequence: TGCGCCAGCAGCTCGGGACTAGCGGGGGCCTACAATGAGCAGTTCTTC. The rearrangement links TRBV5-1 to TRBJ2-1; 14 bases match TRBD2. The germline V gene encodes CDR1 SGHRS and CDR2 YFSETQ. This CDR3 contains 16 residues. The V gene end was trimmed by 3 bases and the J gene end by 2 bases; junction bases not matched to a gene: 1.

This clone has just one count. This chain joins TRBV27 and TRBJ2-5; 7 bases match TRBD1. With 2 bases clipped from V and 2 bases from J, the junction kept 2 bases outside the gene matches. Looked up from germline, CDR1 is MNHEY and CDR2 is SMNVEV (reference sequence). This CDR3 has 14 amino acids. CDR3 protein: CASSLRTGQETQYF. CDR3 nucleotide sequence: TGTGCCAGCAGTTTACGGACAGGACAAGAGACCCAGTACTTC.

V and J are TRBV5-4 and TRBJ2-7; possibly TRBD1 for D (6 bases). In germline, CDR1 is SGHNT, CDR2 YYREEE (reference sequence). The CDR3 is 15 residues long. V was pared by 0 bases and J by 2 bases, with 12 bases between. This chain's CDR3 is CASSLEGGRAYEQYF. In nucleotides, the CDR3 is TGTGCCAGCAGCTTGGAAGGGGGTCGGGCCTACGAGCAGTACTTC.

The sample holds a few counts of this clone. The chain has TRBV27 and TRBJ2-7; 8 bases agree with TRBD2. Germline V lookup: CDR1 MNHEY, CDR2 SMNVEV (reference sequence). Trimming at V came to 5 bases and at J to 2 bases, leaving 14 bases not matched to a gene. This CDR3 spans 17 amino acids. The CDR3 coding sequence is TGTGCCAGCAGTACGTCAAGGGGAAGAGCGGGGGCCTACGAGCAGTACTTC. Its translation is CASSTSRGRAGAYEQYF.